This T cell receptor beta chain was obtained from a study of blood T cell repertoires in COVID-19. The CDR3 contains 11 residues. The germline gives CDR1 SGHAT, CDR2 FQNNGV. With 5 bases removed from V and 9 bases from J, the gap between germline ends came to 8 bases. Sequencing used immunoSEQ multiplex PCR; TCRdb keeps in-frame clones, though not all of them. The sample yields 50,000 to 65,000 clones, around 87% seen once. The receptor comes from a man between 70 and 80 years old with acute or convalescent COVID-19. Sequenced sample: peripheral blood. This chain joins TRBV11-2 and TRBJ2-1, with D uncertain. The CDR3 DNA is TGTGCCAGCAGCCCCTCTCGTGAGCAGTTCTTC. Its protein product is CASSPSREQFF.